This TCR beta chain was profiled in a study of T cell repertoires in cytomegalovirus infection. The V gene's germline CDR1 is MNHEY and CDR2 SVGEGT. The CDR3 covers 18 residues. J gave up 2 bases and V 3 bases, and 15 bases lay outside the gene matches. TCRdb processed the reads anew with MiXCR; each CDR3 protein has one entry. Of 150,000 or so distinct CDR3 sequences in the sample, 20% to 25% were seen once. This clonotype came up a few times. Its antigen is currently unknown. Specimen: CD8+ T cells from cultured PBMCs, collected from culture after CMV antigen stimulation. The rearrangement links TRBV6-2 or TRBV6-3 to TRBJ1-1; 7 bases match TRBD1. The sequence was obtained from a human donor in good health (CMV status not recorded). Some clones in this sample may be carry-over from other donors' samples. CDR3: CASSYIPGRTGANTEAFF. The CDR3 DNA is TGTGCCAGCAGTTATATCCCTGGTAGGACAGGCGCTAACACTGAAGCTTTCTTT.